This T cell receptor (beta chain) is from a study of Ad26.COV2.S vaccination and SARS-CoV-2 variants. Treatment noted: approximately 18 received Ad26.COV2.S at low or high dose, single or two shots; 5 received placebo; per-sample allocation not given. Sampling was performed 63 days after the first vaccine or placebo injection. Adults aged 18-55 years in Boston included the donor. This table comes from immunoSEQ multiplex PCR, and its TCRdb copy is limited to in-frame clones, with some not included. Here the sample spans about 680,000 clones, roughly 90% being singletons. The sequenced sample was peripheral blood, obtained in a trial of Ad26.COV2.S vaccine versus placebo. The clonotype originates from a person aged 18-60 years who received the Ad26.COV2.S COVID-19 vaccine or a placebo.

CDR3 nucleotides: TGTGCCAGCAGCTTAGGGCGGGGTATGAACACTGAAGCTTTCTTT. This sequence encodes CASSLGRGMNTEAFF. The chain has TRBV7-9 and TRBJ1-1; no clear D gene. Between the trimmed V and J ends, which lost 1 base and 0 bases, there was a span of 9 bases. Germline V lookup: CDR1 SEHNR, CDR2 FQNEAQ (reference sequence). The CDR3 totals 15 residues.